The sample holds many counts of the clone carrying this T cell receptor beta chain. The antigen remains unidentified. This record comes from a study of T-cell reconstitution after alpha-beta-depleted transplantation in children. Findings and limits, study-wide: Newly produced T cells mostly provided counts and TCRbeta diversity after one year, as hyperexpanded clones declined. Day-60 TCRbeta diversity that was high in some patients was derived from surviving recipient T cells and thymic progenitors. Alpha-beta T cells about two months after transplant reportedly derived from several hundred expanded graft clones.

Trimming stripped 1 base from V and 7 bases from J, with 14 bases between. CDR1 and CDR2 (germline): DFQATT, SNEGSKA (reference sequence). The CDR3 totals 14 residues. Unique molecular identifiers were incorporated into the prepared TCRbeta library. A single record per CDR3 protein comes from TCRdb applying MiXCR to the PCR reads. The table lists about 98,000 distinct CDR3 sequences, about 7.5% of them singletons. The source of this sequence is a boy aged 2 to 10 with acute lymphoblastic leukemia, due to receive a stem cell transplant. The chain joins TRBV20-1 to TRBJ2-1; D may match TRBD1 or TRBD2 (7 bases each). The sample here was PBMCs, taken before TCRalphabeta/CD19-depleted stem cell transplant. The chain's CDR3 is CSARVPGGVNEQFF. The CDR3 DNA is TGCAGTGCTAGAGTCCCAGGGGGGGTTAATGAGCAGTTCTTC.